The 15 T cell receptor beta chains below were found in one sample sequenced in a study of control samples from healthy donors and cancer patients (dated by TCRdb to the early 2020s). Library preparation used the immunoSEQ multiplex PCR assay. TCRdb took this table from immuneACCESS and kept in-frame rearrangements with V and J called. Such tables lack part of the clones; where checked against another copy, unresolved V genes explain under half of the gap, and the rest is unexplained. In all, the sample holds about 120,000 clones, and over 75% of those were seen once. More than 1.5% of the sample is taken by the ten largest. Sequenced sample: blood. The receptor set was obtained from a man aged 18 to 29 in good health.

CDR3 DNA: TGTGCCATCAGACATAACCGGGACAGGGTCACTGAAGCTTTCTTT. This gives the protein CAIRHNRDRVTEAFF. The chain recombines TRBV10-3 with TRBJ1-1; TRBD1 aligns across 9 bases. The CDR3 runs 15 residues. Germline values: CDR1 ENHRY, CDR2 SYGVKD. V was clipped by 6 bases and J by 4 bases; unmatched bases: 9.

The chain couples TRBV6-5 to TRBJ2-7; unclear D gene. The CDR3 contains 13 residues. Germline V gives CDR1 MNHEY, CDR2 SVGAGI. The germline V and J ends were trimmed by 8 bases and 2 bases, with 13 bases remaining between them. CDR3 nucleotides: TGTGCCAGCCAGTACTATTCAACCTACGAGCAGTACTTC. Protein sequence: CASQYYSTYEQYF.

V and J are TRBV7-9 and TRBJ2-7, with 8 bases lining up with TRBD1. The CDR3 spans 15 residues. Germline CDR1 is SEHNR and CDR2 is FQNEAQ (reference sequence). V lost 5 bases, J lost 3 bases, and 9 bases stayed unmatched. The CDR3 nucleotides are TGTGCCAGCAGCCAAGACAGGGGCCCGATCTACGAGCAGTACTTC. Residues: CASSQDRGPIYEQYF.

The V call is TRBV28, the J call TRBJ1-3; the D gene is possibly TRBD1 (5 bases). The length of the CDR3 is 15 residues. Trimming stripped 7 bases from V and 5 bases from J, with 18 bases between. Per the germline V gene, CDR1 is MDHEN and CDR2 is SYDVKM. CDR3 loop: CASIPSGAWRNTIYF. The CDR3 DNA sequence: TGTGCCAGCATACCCTCCGGGGCTTGGAGAAACACCATATATTTT.

This chain joins TRBV15 and TRBJ2-1; possibly TRBD1 or TRBD2 for D (5 bases each). Trimming pared 5 bases from V and 5 bases from J, leaving 16 bases between. CDR1 LNHNV and CDR2 YYDKDF come from the germline V gene (reference sequence). The CDR3 runs to 15 residues. CDR3 amino acids: CATSQTRRGDNEQFF. In nucleotides, the CDR3 is TGTGCCACCAGCCAGACACGAAGAGGGGACAATGAGCAGTTCTTC.

The chain carries TRBV28 and TRBJ1-1, with TRBD1 matching 8 bases. The CDR3 contains 14 residues. Trimming at V came to 4 bases and at J to 12 bases, leaving 13 bases not matched to a gene. CDR1 and CDR2 from the germline V gene are MDHEN and SYDVKM. DNA for the CDR3: TGTGCCAGCAGTTCTGCGGCAGGGGGCGCTAATCCTTTCTTT. Translation: CASSSAAGGANPFF.

Only a few counts were recorded for this clone. V and J are TRBV28 and TRBJ2-7; possible D gene TRBD1, 5 bases. Germline CDR1 is MDHEN and CDR2 is SYDVKM. CDR3 length equals 13 residues. V was cut by 3 bases and J by 7 bases, with 13 bases left in between. CDR3 residues: CASSFGWGGEQYF. The CDR3 DNA is TGTGCCAGCAGTTTCGGCTGGGGCGGAGAGCAGTACTTC. Variable domain in full (rest from reference TRBV28 and TRBJ2-7): DVKVTQSSRYLVKRTGEKVFLECVQDMDHENMFWYRQDPGLGLRLIYFSYDVKMKEKGDIPEGYSVSREKKERFSLILESASTNQTSMYLCASSFGWGGEQYFGPGTRLTVT.

V is TRBV11-2 and J is TRBJ2-7; 12 nucleotides line up with TRBD2. This CDR3 has 16 amino acids. Germline V gene lookup returns CDR1 SGHAT and CDR2 FQNNGV. V trimming: 11 bases; J trimming: 3 bases; junction bases outside the gene matches: 14. The CDR3 DNA follows: TGTGCCTCCGACTCACGGGCGACTAGCGGGAGCTACGAGCAGTACTTC. Its translation: CASDSRATSGSYEQYF.

The chain combines TRBV14 with TRBJ2-5, with a weak D call TRBD2 (6 bases). Germline V gene lookup returns CDR1 SGHDN and CDR2 FVKESK. V lost 1 base to trimming and J lost 5 bases, with 17 bases between them. This CDR3 contains 16 residues. The CDR3 here is CASSQARLARAETQYF. CDR3 sequence (DNA): TGTGCCAGCAGCCAAGCTCGGCTAGCGAGGGCGGAGACCCAGTACTTC.

The V and J genes are TRBV3-1 (or the pseudogene TRBV3-2) and TRBJ2-7; D not resolved. The CDR3 is 16 residues long. Germline V gene data show CDR1 as LGHDT and CDR2 as YNNKEL (reference sequence). Deletions cut 1 base from V and 0 bases from J, with 13 bases between. The CDR3 DNA reads as TGTGCCAGCAGCCAAGGAGTAATAGCCAACTCCTACGAGCAGTACTTC. Translated: CASSQGVIANSYEQYF.

This sequence joins TRBV6-5 and TRBJ1-5, with TRBD1 matching over 9 bases. Germline V lookup: CDR1 MNHEY, CDR2 SVGAGI. V dropped 5 bases and J dropped 7; count of bases not matched to a gene: 9. The CDR3 contains 15 residues. The CDR3 loop reads CASSKDRGRGQPQHF. The CDR3 coding sequence is TGTGCCAGCAGTAAGGACAGGGGACGGGGGCAGCCCCAGCATTTT.

This chain joins TRBV7-9 and TRBJ1-3; D might be TRBD1 (5 bases). The CDR3 consists of 15 residues. V lost 3 bases and J lost 0, with 9 bases in between. Germline V lookup: CDR1 SEHNR, CDR2 FQNEAQ (reference sequence). As DNA, the CDR3 is TGTGCCAGCAGCTTCAGGGAAATCTCTGGAAACACCATATATTTT. Protein: CASSFREISGNTIYF. The entire variable domain, with the rest obtained from reference TRBV7-9 and TRBJ1-3, is as follows: DTGVSQNPRHKITKRGQNVTFRCDPISEHNRLYWYRQTLGQGPEFLTYFQNEAQLEKSRLLSDRFSAERPKGSFSTLEIQRTEQGDSAMYLCASSFREISGNTIYFGEGSWLTVV.

This sequence joins TRBV3-1 (or the pseudogene TRBV3-2) and TRBJ1-6; D gene uncertain. The V end was cut by 1 base, the J end by 9 bases, with 13 bases between. The CDR3 has 15 residues. CDR1 LGHDT and CDR2 YNNKEL come from the germline V gene (reference sequence). DNA of the CDR3: TGTGCCAGCAGCCAAGGGGCGGGAGGCGGTTCACCCCTCCACTTT. Its translation is CASSQGAGGGSPLHF.

The genes are TRBV9 and TRBJ2-7, with 9 bases aligning to TRBD1. V lost 2 bases and J lost 3; bases outside the gene matches: 0. The CDR3 is made up of 13 amino acids. From germline, CDR1 is SGDLS and CDR2 YYNGEE. This chain's CDR3 is CASSVTGGYEQYF. DNA of the CDR3: TGTGCCAGCAGCGTGACAGGGGGCTACGAGCAGTACTTC.

The chain uses TRBV7-8 and TRBJ2-5; D is undetermined. The CDR3 sequence is 14 residues long. In germline, CDR1 is SGHVS, CDR2 FQNEAQ. V was cut by 1 base and J by 7 bases, with 13 bases left in between. This CDR3 reads CASSLEVLSATQYF. In DNA form, the CDR3 reads TGTGCCAGCAGCTTAGAGGTCCTTTCGGCGACCCAGTACTTC.